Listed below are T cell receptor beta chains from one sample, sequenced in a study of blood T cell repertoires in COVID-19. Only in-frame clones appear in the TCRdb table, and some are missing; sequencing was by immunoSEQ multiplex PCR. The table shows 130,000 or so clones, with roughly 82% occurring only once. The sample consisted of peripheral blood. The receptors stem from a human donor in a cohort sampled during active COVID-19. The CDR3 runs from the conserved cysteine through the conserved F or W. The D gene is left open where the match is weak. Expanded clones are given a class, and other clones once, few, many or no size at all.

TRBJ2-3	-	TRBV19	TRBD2	CASSNLPGLGLLDTQYF	TGTGCCAGTAGTAATCTACCGGGACTAGGCCTGTTAGATACGCAGTATTTT
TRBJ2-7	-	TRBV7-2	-	CASSLEWPNYEQYF	TGTGCCAGCAGCTTAGAATGGCCAAACTACGAGCAGTACTTC
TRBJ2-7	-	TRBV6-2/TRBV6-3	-	CASSYDLRYEQYF	TGTGCCAGCAGTTACGATCTCAGATACGAGCAGTACTTC
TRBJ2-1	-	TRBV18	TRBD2	CASSPMRGGSQGEQFF	TGTGCCAGCTCACCGATGCGGGGGGGATCCCAGGGGGAGCAGTTCTTC
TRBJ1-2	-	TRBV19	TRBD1	CASRDRQGLSGYTF	TGTGCCAGTAGGGACCGACAGGGCTTAAGTGGCTACACCTTC
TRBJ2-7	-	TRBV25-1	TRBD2	CASSPTGGYEQYF	TGTGCCAGCAGCCCAACGGGGGGCTACGAGCAGTACTTC
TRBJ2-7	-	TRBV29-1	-	CSVPSPGSSYEQYF	TGCAGCGTCCCCTCGCCGGGAAGCTCCTACGAGCAGTACTTC
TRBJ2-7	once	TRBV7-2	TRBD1	CASRKRTGDAHEQYF	TGTGCCAGCAGAAAGCGGACAGGGGACGCCCACGAGCAGTACTTC
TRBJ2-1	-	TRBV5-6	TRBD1	CASSAQGATRGNEQFF	TGTGCCAGCAGCGCGCAGGGGGCGACCCGGGGCAATGAGCAGTTCTTC
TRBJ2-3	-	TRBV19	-	CASNEGPVPTDTQYF	TGTGCCAGTAACGAGGGTCCTGTCCCCACAGATACGCAGTATTTT
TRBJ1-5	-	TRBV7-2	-	CASSFRVGPNQPQHF	TGTGCCAGCAGCTTTAGGGTGGGGCCCAATCAGCCCCAGCATTTT
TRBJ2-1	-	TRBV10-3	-	CAISDNGQVAGQFF	TGTGCCATCAGTGATAACGGTCAGGTGGCTGGGCAGTTCTTC
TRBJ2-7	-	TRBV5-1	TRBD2	CASSPELAGFSYEQYF	TGCGCCAGCAGCCCGGAACTAGCGGGCTTCTCCTACGAGCAGTACTTC
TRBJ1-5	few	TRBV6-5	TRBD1	CASSGTGGQPQHF	TGTGCCAGCAGCGGGACAGGGGGTCAGCCCCAGCATTTT
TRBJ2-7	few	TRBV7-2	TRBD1	CASSSPNYRGRSSYEQYF	TGTGCCAGCAGCTCGCCTAATTACAGGGGGCGCTCCTCCTACGAGCAGTACTTC
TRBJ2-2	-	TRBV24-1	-	CATSDLTPSRTGELFF	TGTGCCACCAGTGATTTGACCCCCTCGAGGACCGGGGAGCTGTTTTTT
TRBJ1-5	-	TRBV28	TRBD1	CASSFDRGNQPQHF	TGTGCCAGCAGTTTTGACAGGGGCAATCAGCCCCAGCATTTT
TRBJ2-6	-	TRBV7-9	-	CASSLRRGGGANVLTF	TGTGCCAGCAGCTTAAGGAGGGGCGGTGGGGCCAACGTCCTGACTTTC
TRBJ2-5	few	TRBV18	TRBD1	CASSPRPIGQGQETQYF	TGTGCCAGCTCACCACGACCGATCGGACAGGGCCAAGAGACCCAGTACTTC
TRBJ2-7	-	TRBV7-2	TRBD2	CASSSLAGFTYEQYF	TGTGCCAGCAGCTCCCTAGCGGGGTTCACTTACGAGCAGTACTTC
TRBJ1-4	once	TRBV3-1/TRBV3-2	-	CASSQRAPGEKLFF	TGTGCCAGCAGCCAAAGGGCCCCGGGGGAAAAACTGTTTTTT
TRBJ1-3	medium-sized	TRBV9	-	CASSSYEVGSSGNTIYF	TGTGCCAGCAGCTCCTACGAGGTGGGTTCCTCTGGAAACACCATATATTTT
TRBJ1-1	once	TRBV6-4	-	CASSHPPGAGGTEAFF	TGTGCCAGCAGTCATCCGCCGGGGGCGGGGGGCACTGAAGCTTTCTTT
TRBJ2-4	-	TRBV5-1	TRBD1	CATRDRVAGLNIQYF	TGCGCCACCAGGGACAGGGTGGCGGGGTTAAACATTCAGTACTTC
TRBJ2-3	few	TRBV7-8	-	CASSLRQPDTQYF	TGTGCCAGCAGCCTCCGACAGCCAGATACGCAGTATTTT
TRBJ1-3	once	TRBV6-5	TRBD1	CAGGGQGAGNTIYF	TGTGCAGGAGGGGGACAGGGCGCTGGAAACACCATATATTTT
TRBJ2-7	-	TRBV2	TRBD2	CASTTSGAYEQYF	TGTGCCAGCACTACGAGCGGGGCCTACGAGCAGTACTTC
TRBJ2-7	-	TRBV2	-	CASRGQGSGQYF	TGTGCCAGCAGGGGGCAGGGATCCGGGCAGTACTTC
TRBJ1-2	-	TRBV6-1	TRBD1	CASSDLTGPNYGYTF	TGTGCCAGCAGTGACCTGACAGGGCCTAACTATGGCTACACCTTC
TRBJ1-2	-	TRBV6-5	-	CASSYPSRDNNYGYTF	TGTGCCAGCAGTTACCCTTCGAGGGACAATAACTATGGCTACACCTTC
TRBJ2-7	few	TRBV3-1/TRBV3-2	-	CASSQGRGGFYEQYF	TGTGCCAGCAGCCAAGGTAGGGGGGGTTTCTACGAGCAGTACTTC
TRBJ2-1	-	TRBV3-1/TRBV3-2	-	CASSQGPDTDEQFF	TGTGCCAGCAGCCAAGGCCCCGACACAGATGAGCAGTTCTTC
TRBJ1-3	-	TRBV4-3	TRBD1	CASSQDYRGGSGNTIYF	TGCGCCAGCAGCCAAGACTACAGGGGTGGGTCTGGAAACACCATATATTTT
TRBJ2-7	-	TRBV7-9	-	CASSWDGGNSYEQYF	TGTGCCAGCAGCTGGGATGGGGGCAACTCCTACGAGCAGTACTTC
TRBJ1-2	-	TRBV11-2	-	CASSLEAYGYTF	TGTGCCAGCAGCTTAGAGGCCTATGGCTACACCTTC
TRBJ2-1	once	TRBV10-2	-	CASRGLAGRGSSHNEQFF	TGCGCCAGCAGAGGGCTGGCCGGTAGGGGGAGTAGTCACAATGAGCAGTTCTTC
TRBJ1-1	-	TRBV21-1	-	CASSPRQDPQAFF	TGTGCCAGCAGCCCACGACAGGATCCCCAAGCTTTCTTT
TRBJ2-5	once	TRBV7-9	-	CASSPGGPLQETQYF	TGTGCCAGCAGCCCCGGAGGTCCCCTACAAGAGACCCAGTACTTC
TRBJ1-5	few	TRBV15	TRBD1	CATGRQGVDQPQHF	TGTGCCACCGGAAGACAGGGAGTCGATCAGCCCCAGCATTTT
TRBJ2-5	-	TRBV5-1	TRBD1	CASSVQGQGGETQYF	TGCGCCAGCAGCGTCCAAGGACAGGGCGGGGAGACCCAGTACTTC
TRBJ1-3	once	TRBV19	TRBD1	CASSPGTASSGNTIYF	TGTGCCAGTAGTCCCGGGACAGCGTCCTCTGGAAACACCATATATTTT
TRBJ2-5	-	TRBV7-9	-	CASSRGQETQYF	TGTGCCAGCAGTAGGGGCCAAGAGACCCAGTACTTC
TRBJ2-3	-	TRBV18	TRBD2	CASSPGLAVFTDTQYF	TGTGCCAGCTCACCGGGACTAGCGGTATTCACAGATACGCAGTATTTT
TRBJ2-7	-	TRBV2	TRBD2	CASSEGGGLTYEQYF	TGTGCCAGCAGTGAGGGCGGGGGATTAACCTACGAGCAGTACTTC
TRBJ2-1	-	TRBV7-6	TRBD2	CASSLGTSASYNEQFF	TGTGCCAGCAGCTTAGGGACTAGCGCTTCCTACAATGAGCAGTTCTTC
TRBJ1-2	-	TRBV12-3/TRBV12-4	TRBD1	CASSLTGNYGYTF	TGTGCCAGCAGTCTGACAGGGAACTATGGCTACACCTTC
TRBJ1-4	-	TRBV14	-	CASSQDNEEKLFF	TGTGCCAGCAGCCAAGATAACGAGGAAAAACTGTTTTTT
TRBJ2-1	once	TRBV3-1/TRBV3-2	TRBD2	CASSPRLAGGPHNEQFF	TGTGCCAGCAGCCCCCGACTAGCGGGGGGCCCCCACAATGAGCAGTTCTTC
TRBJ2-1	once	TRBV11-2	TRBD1	CASSAYSSGQGDNEQFF	TGTGCCAGCAGCGCATACTCCTCGGGACAGGGGGACAATGAGCAGTTCTTC
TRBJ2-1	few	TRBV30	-	CAWRGLDEQFF	TGTGCCTGGAGGGGGCTCGATGAGCAGTTCTTC
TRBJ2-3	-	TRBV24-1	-	CATRPNLLSTDTQYF	TGTGCCACCAGGCCCAACCTACTCAGCACAGATACGCAGTATTTT
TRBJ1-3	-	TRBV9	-	CASSVAQGNTIYF	TGTGCCAGCAGCGTAGCGCAGGGAAACACCATATATTTT
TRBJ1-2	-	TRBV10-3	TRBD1	CAISSGTGVAGYTF	TGTGCCATCAGCTCCGGGACAGGGGTCGCTGGCTACACCTTC
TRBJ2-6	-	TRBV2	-	CASSEDSSGANVLTF	TGTGCCAGCAGTGAAGACAGCTCTGGGGCCAACGTCCTGACTTTC
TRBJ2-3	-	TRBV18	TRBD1	CASSPPNRGGTDTQYF	TGTGCCAGCTCACCACCGAACAGGGGGGGCACAGATACGCAGTATTTT
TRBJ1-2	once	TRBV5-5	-	CASSSDSVNYGYTF	TGTGCCAGCAGCTCGGACAGTGTTAACTATGGCTACACCTTC
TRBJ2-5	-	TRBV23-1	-	CASSQSFQVQETQYF	TGCGCCAGCAGTCAATCATTCCAGGTCCAAGAGACCCAGTACTTC
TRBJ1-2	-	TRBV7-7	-	CASSSPHRVEGYGYTF	TGTGCCAGCAGCTCACCCCACAGGGTTGAGGGTTATGGCTACACCTTC
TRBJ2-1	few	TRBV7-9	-	CASSPKTRLGNEQFF	TGTGCCAGCAGCCCAAAGACTCGCCTAGGCAATGAGCAGTTCTTC